Listed below are T cell receptor beta chains from one sample, sequenced in a study of beta chain features in type 1 diabetes. Sequencing used immunoSEQ multiplex PCR; TCRdb keeps in-frame clones, though not all of them. Of roughly 340,000 clones in the sample, 13% are singletons; the top ten hold roughly 0.015%. Sequenced input: naive CD4+ T cells from blood. The receptors originated from a woman under 30 with type 1 diabetes. Each CDR3 is given with its conserved first and last residue. Fields, in order: J gene, D gene, clone size, V gene, CDR3 DNA, CDR3 protein. D genes are given only for firm matches. The size entry is marked missing in some rows and otherwise reads once, few, many or a size class.

>TRBJ1-1|.|.|TRBV27
TGTGCCAGCAGTAAGGCTGGGGGCAAGGCTGAAGCTTTCTTT
CASSKAGGKAEAFF
>TRBJ2-1|TRBD1|.|TRBV2
TGTGCCAGCAGTGGACAGGGGTACAATGAGCAGTTCTTC
CASSGQGYNEQFF
>TRBJ1-6|.|.|TRBV30
TGTGCCTGGAGTCAGGGGTACAATTCACCCCTCCACTTT
CAWSQGYNSPLHF
>TRBJ2-7|TRBD2|.|TRBV18
TGTGCCAGCTCACCGGGACTAGCGGGGAGTGGCGAGCAGTACTTC
CASSPGLAGSGEQYF
>TRBJ2-7|TRBD2|.|TRBV11-3
TGTGCCAGCAGCTGGGGCGGGAGTCCCTCTGACGAGCAGTACTTC
CASSWGGSPSDEQYF
>TRBJ1-1|.|.|TRBV7-3
TGTGCCAGCAGCTTACCCGTGCGCAGGGCAAAGGGGACTGAAGCTTTCTTT
CASSLPVRRAKGTEAFF
>TRBJ2-3|.|few|TRBV9
TGTGCCAGCAGCGCAACTAGCACAGATACGCAGTATTTT
CASSATSTDTQYF
>TRBJ2-1|.|.|TRBV28
TGTGCCAGCAGTTTGAAAAGGGGGGGCTGGTACAATGAGCAGTTCTTC
CASSLKRGGWYNEQFF
>TRBJ1-1|.|.|TRBV5-4
TGTGCCAGCAGCTTGGGGAGGGAAGCTTTCTTT
CASSLGREAFF
>TRBJ2-1|.|few|TRBV7-8
TGTGCCAGCAGCTTAGTCCTAGGCGGGAATGAGCAGTTCTTC
CASSLVLGGNEQFF
>TRBJ1-2|.|.|TRBV5-1
TGCGCCAGCAGCTTCGGGGGGAACTATGGCTACACCTTC
CASSFGGNYGYTF
>TRBJ2-5|.|few|TRBV9
TGTGCCAGCAGCGCGGAAGAGACCCAGTACTTC
CASSAEETQYF
>TRBJ1-1|TRBD1|.|TRBV28
TGTGCCAGCAGTCCGGGACAGGGTACGTACACTGAAGCTTTCTTT
CASSPGQGTYTEAFF
>TRBJ2-1|.|few|TRBV27
TGTGCCAGCAGTAGGGGGAATCAGCAGTTCTTC
CASSRGNQQFF
>TRBJ2-7|.|.|TRBV7-2
TGTGCCAGCAGCCTGCGGACTAACTACGAGCAGTACTTC
CASSLRTNYEQYF
>TRBJ2-5|TRBD1|.|TRBV7-2
TGTGCCAGCAGCCCGGACAGGCAAGAGACCCAGTACTTC
CASSPDRQETQYF
>TRBJ2-7|.|few|TRBV4-2
TGTGCCAGCAGCCAAGCCGCGGGGATCAATGGAGAGTACGAGCAGTACTTC
CASSQAAGINGEYEQYF
>TRBJ2-3|.|.|TRBV6-4
TGTGCCAGCAGTGAAGATAGCCTAGCTACCTACACAGATACGCAGTATTTT
CASSEDSLATYTDTQYF
>TRBJ2-1|TRBD2|once|TRBV2
TGTGCCAGCACCGGACTAGGTGAGCAGTTCTTC
CASTGLGEQFF
>TRBJ2-2|TRBD2|.|TRBV7-6
TGTGCCAGCAGGACCCTTAGGGAGGGGACCGGGGAGCTGTTTTTT
CASRTLREGTGELFF
>TRBJ2-5|.|few|TRBV7-9
TGTGCCAGCAGCCCGACCGGGACACCCCAAGAGACCCAGTACTTC
CASSPTGTPQETQYF
>TRBJ2-5|.|.|TRBV20-1
TGCAGTGCTTATTACCAAGAGACCCAGTACTTC
CSAYYQETQYF
>TRBJ2-3|TRBD2|.|TRBV27
TGTGCCAGCAGCCGGACTAGCGGGAGGATGGGCACAGATACGCAGTATTTT
CASSRTSGRMGTDTQYF
>TRBJ2-7|.|few|TRBV2
TGTGCCAGCAGCCTAACTAGTTCCCACGAGCAGTACTTC
CASSLTSSHEQYF
>TRBJ2-1|TRBD2|few|TRBV5-4
TGTGCCAGCAGCCTTGCCCTAGCGGGAAGGAATGAGCAGTTCTTC
CASSLALAGRNEQFF
>TRBJ2-5|.|.|TRBV7-9
TGTGCCAGCAGCTTAGGCCGGGAGCTAGAGACCCAGTACTTC
CASSLGRELETQYF
>TRBJ2-3|TRBD2|.|TRBV14
TGTGCCAGCAGCCGCGGGGGGAGCACAGATACGCAGTATTTT
CASSRGGSTDTQYF
>TRBJ2-5|TRBD2|few|TRBV19
TGTGCCAGTAGTATAGGCGGGAGAGCCGAAGAGACCCAGTACTTC
CASSIGGRAEETQYF
>TRBJ2-5|TRBD1|.|TRBV7-2
TGTGCCAGCAGCTTCTTGACAGGGGGAGAGACCCAGTACTTC
CASSFLTGGETQYF
>TRBJ2-3|TRBD2|.|TRBV28
TGTGCCAGCAGTTTACGGGGTAGCGGGAGATGGGCAGATACGCAGTATTTT
CASSLRGSGRWADTQYF
>TRBJ2-1|TRBD2|.|TRBV5-1
TGCGCCAGCAGCAACCTAGCGGGAGGGCCGAATGAGCAGTTCTTC
CASSNLAGGPNEQFF
>TRBJ2-2|TRBD2|few|TRBV13
TGTGCCAGCAGCTTCGGAGCGGGAGTCACCGGGGAGCTGTTTTTT
CASSFGAGVTGELFF
>TRBJ2-4|.|.|TRBV28
TGTGCCAGCAGCCACGGACTAGCCAAAAACATTCAGTACTTC
CASSHGLAKNIQYF
>TRBJ2-3|.|few|TRBV7-2
TGTGCCAGCACCATAAGGGGGGATACGCAGTATTTT
CASTIRGDTQYF
>TRBJ2-4|.|.|TRBV10-2
TGCGCCAGCAGTAGGGGTACGGCCAAAAACATTCAGTACTTC
CASSRGTAKNIQYF
>TRBJ1-2|.|.|TRBV28
TGTGCCAGCAGCACCTCCCAGGGGAACTACACCTTC
CASSTSQGNYTF
>TRBJ1-2|.|few|TRBV5-6
TGTGCCAGCAGCTTGGCCGGGGTAACCTATGGCTACACCTTC
CASSLAGVTYGYTF
>TRBJ2-5|TRBD1|few|TRBV9
TGTGCCAGCAGCGTAGGTACCCCCGGGACAGAGCAGTACTTC
CASSVGTPGTEQYF
>TRBJ2-1|TRBD1|.|TRBV6-5
TGTGCCAGCAGTGCCGGGACAGGGAGGGATGAGCAGTTCTTC
CASSAGTGRDEQFF
>TRBJ2-3|TRBD2|few|TRBV30
TGTGCCGGGACTAGCGGGCTTTCTAGCACAGATACGCAGTATTTT
CAGTSGLSSTDTQYF